Below, 32 T cell receptor beta chains from the same sample are listed, as sequenced in a study of T cells in Graves' hyperthyroidism and ophthalmopathy. It was RNA transcripts that yielded the amplified TCR beta CDR3 regions. First-round RT-PCR with HTBI primers amplified the TCR CDR3 region. One entry per CDR3 protein results from TCRdb running MiXCR on the multiplex PCR reads. The data contain some 550,000 distinct CDR3 sequences, 20% to 25% of them singletons. The sequencing input was blood. The receptors come from a man younger than 30 with Graves' hyperthyroidism.

The rearrangement joins TRBV19 to TRBJ2-1; TRBD1 matches at 8 bases. With V trimmed by 3 bases and J by 8 bases, 21 bases remained unmatched. The CDR3 length is 19 residues. Germline V gives CDR1 LNHDA, CDR2 SQIVND (reference sequence). The CDR3 reads CASSITVKFMQGARDEQFF. The CDR3 nucleotides read TGTGCCAGTAGTATTACGGTGAAATTTATGCAGGGGGCTCGGGATGAGCAGTTCTTC.

In regard to this clonotype: A much larger clone lies a single base off, so this may be a read error. The chain recombines TRBV28 with TRBJ1-2; D uncertain. Germline CDR1 MDHEN, CDR2 SYDVKM. The CDR3 has 13 amino acids. The CDR3 DNA follows: TGTGCCAGCGGTTTAGGTCATCCCTATGGCTACACCTTC. It yields the protein CASGLGHPYGYTF.

This clonotype was picked up many times. The chain recombines TRBV10-3 with TRBJ1-2; D unresolved. Germline lookup yields CDR1 ENHRY and CDR2 SYGVKD. The V end was cut by 6 bases, the J end by 7 bases, with 6 bases between. This CDR3 contains 10 residues. The CDR3 protein is CAISLGGYTF. CDR3 DNA sequence: TGTGCCATCAGCCTTGGTGGCTACACCTTC.

This clonotype has at least ten counts. The chain couples TRBV20-1 to TRBJ1-1; D remains unclear. The CDR3 totals 12 residues. Germline V gene sequence: CDR1 DFQATT, CDR2 SNEGSKA (reference sequence). V lost 1 base and J lost 8, with 11 bases in between. The CDR3 nucleotides read TGCAGTGCTAGAGCCCCCACGCTGGAAGCTTTCTTT. As protein: CSARAPTLEAFF.

This clonotype is a singleton in its sample. This sequence joins TRBV2 and TRBJ2-5, with D possibly TRBD2 on 6 matching bases. The germline V and J ends were trimmed by 6 bases and 0 bases, with 17 bases remaining between them. CDR3 length equals 16 residues. Per germline, CDR1 SNHLY and CDR2 FYNNEI. The CDR3 region has the DNA TGTGCCAGCAGGGAGTGGAGGGACTGGAACCAAGAGACCCAGTACTTC. The encoded protein is CASREWRDWNQETQYF.

This clonotype came up many times. The rearrangement links TRBV28 to TRBJ1-2; TRBD1 is a possible D gene (6 bases). V shed 1 base and J shed 8 bases, with 17 bases lying between them. The CDR3 is made up of 15 amino acids. Germline V CDR1 and CDR2: MDHEN, SYDVKM. This CDR3 is CASSLYRGALEGYTF. Written as DNA, the CDR3 is TGTGCCAGCAGTTTATACCGGGGGGCCTTGGAGGGCTACACCTTC.

This clonotype was counted ten times or more. V is TRBV7-2 and J is TRBJ2-2, with TRBD2 matching 8 bases. The length of the CDR3 is 16 residues. From germline, CDR1 is SGHTA and CDR2 FQGNSA. Losses at the gene ends were 0 bases for V and 5 bases for J; bases not matched to a gene: 5. The CDR3 nucleotides are TGTGCCAGCAGCTTAGCCGCGGGACTAGGTACCGGGGAGCTGTTTTTT. Protein sequence: CASSLAAGLGTGELFF.

The J gene is TRBJ1-1, the V gene TRBV20-1; D gene unclear. Germline V CDR1 and CDR2: DFQATT, SNEGSKA (reference sequence). V shed 5 bases and J shed 4 bases, with 8 bases lying between them. This CDR3 comprises 11 residues. DNA of the CDR3: TGCAGTGCTGAGCGGGGCACTGAAGCTTTCTTT. Amino acids: CSAERGTEAFF.

This clonotype was seen many times. The chain combines TRBV20-1 with TRBJ2-5; 11 nucleotides agree with TRBD2. CDR3 length equals 16 residues. J was trimmed by 2 bases and V by 5 bases; bases with no gene match: 10. Germline V gives CDR1 DFQATT, CDR2 SNEGSKA (reference sequence). CDR3 sequence reads: CSASPSRLAGQETQYF. In nucleotides, the CDR3 is TGCAGTGCTTCACCATCCAGACTAGCGGGGCAAGAGACCCAGTACTTC.

This clonotype has ten or more counts. The rearrangement joins TRBV19 to TRBJ2-2; the D is unclear. V was shortened by 9 bases and J by 4 bases, with 12 bases between the two germline ends. CDR1 and CDR2 from the germline V gene are LNHDA and SQIVND (reference sequence). The CDR3 extends over 13 amino acids. CDR3: CASKRWGTGELFF. The CDR3 DNA reads TGTGCCAGCAAACGTTGGGGCACCGGGGAGCTGTTTTTT.

This clonotype appeared many times. The gene calls are TRBV4-1 and TRBJ2-7, with D uncertain. Deletions cut 1 base from V and 0 bases from J, with 4 bases between. The CDR3 consists of 13 residues. Germline V gives CDR1 MGHRA, CDR2 YSYEKL. The chain's CDR3 is CASSQAPSYEQYF. The CDR3 coding sequence is TGCGCCAGCAGCCAAGCTCCCTCCTACGAGCAGTACTTC.

The table lists this clonotype with a few counts. This chain joins TRBV12-3 or TRBV12-4 and TRBJ1-1; D gene unclear. Trimming took 6 bases from V and 9 from J, leaving 14 bases between them. This CDR3 is built from 12 residues. The DNA for the CDR3 is TGTGCCAGCAGCCCCGGTCCCGGCCAAGCTTTCTTT. Residues: CASSPGPGQAFF.

The chain joins TRBV11-1 to TRBJ2-5, with TRBD2 matching 8 bases. Trimming removed 6 bases from V and 4 bases from J; junction bases left unmatched: 16. Germline CDR1 SGHAT, CDR2 FQDESV (reference sequence). The CDR3 is 17 residues long. CDR3 nucleotide sequence: TGTGCCAGCAGACCCCCGGAGGGCGGGGGGCCCCGAGAGACCCAGTACTTC. Its protein is CASRPPEGGGPRETQYF.

The table lists this clonotype with many counts. The rearrangement joins TRBV11-2 to TRBJ2-5, with D possibly being TRBD1 (7 bases). This CDR3 contains 18 residues. The germline gives CDR1 SGHAT, CDR2 FQNNGV. V gave up 2 bases and J gave up 0 bases, with 19 bases separating them. Here the CDR3 DNA reads TGTGCCAGCAGCTTACTGGGGCAGGGGGGTCCTAACCAAGAGACCCAGTACTTC. It translates to CASSLLGQGGPNQETQYF.

In regard to this clonotype: This clone may be a read error of a much larger clone one base away. V gene TRBV2 combines with J gene TRBJ2-5; 7 positions agree with TRBD1. Germline V lookup: CDR1 SNHLY, CDR2 FYNNEI. The CDR3 totals 19 residues. V trimming: 7 bases; J trimming: 7 bases; junction bases outside the gene matches: 27. CDR3 nucleotide sequence: TGTGCCAGCAATGGAAAAGGCGTGGGCGAGAACAGGGGAGACGGGACCCAGTACTTC. Amino acid sequence: CASNGKGVGENRGDGTQYF. The whole variable domain, filled in from reference TRBV2 and TRBJ2-5, reads EPEVTQTPSHQVTQMGQEVILRCVPISNHLYFYWYRQILGQKVEFLVSFYNNEISEKSEIFDDQFSVERPDGSNFTLKIRSTKLEDSAMYFCASNGKGVGENRGDGTQYFGPGTRLLVL.

This clonotype has just a few counts. The genes are TRBV12-3 or TRBV12-4 and TRBJ2-5, with 10 bases aligning to TRBD2. With 6 bases clipped from V and 5 bases from J, the junction kept 6 bases outside the gene matches. The CDR3 is made up of 14 amino acids. In DNA, the CDR3 is TGTGCCAGCAGAGGCCCAGCGGGAGGGGAGACCCAGTACTTC. It translates to CASRGPAGGETQYF.

This clonotype was detected only a few times. The V and J genes are TRBV5-1 and TRBJ1-3; no reliable D call. This CDR3 is built from 13 residues. The germline V gene encodes CDR1 SGHRS and CDR2 YFSETQ. Trimming pared 8 bases from V and 0 bases from J, leaving 9 bases between. CDR3 loop: CASNPGSGNTIYF. The CDR3 nucleotides are TGCGCCAGTAATCCGGGCTCTGGAAACACCATATATTTT.

This clonotype was observed many times. This chain links TRBV12-3 or TRBV12-4 with TRBJ2-5; D is possibly TRBD2 (5 bases). The V end lost 1 base, the J end lost 2 bases, and 8 bases lay between the germline ends. There are 14 residues in the CDR3. The CDR3 spells CASSLEGVQETQYF. CDR3 nucleotides: TGTGCCAGCAGTTTAGAGGGAGTACAAGAGACCCAGTACTTC.

This chain uses TRBV3-1 with TRBJ2-7, with a tentative D call TRBD1 (8 bases). With 5 bases removed from V and 7 bases from J, the gap between germline ends came to 21 bases. Per the germline V gene, CDR1 is LGHDT and CDR2 is YNNKEL (reference sequence). The CDR3 totals 15 residues. DNA for the CDR3: TGTGCCAGCAGCGCGTCTGACAGGGGAGCGGGGGAGCAGTACTTC. It yields the protein CASSASDRGAGEQYF.

This clonotype was seen repeatedly, ten times or more. The chain uses TRBV28 and TRBJ1-5; 11 bases map to TRBD1. The V gene end was trimmed by 7 bases and the J gene end by 6 bases; junction bases not matched to a gene: 14. Per the germline V gene, CDR1 is MDHEN and CDR2 is SYDVKM. The CDR3 runs 17 residues. DNA for the CDR3: TGTGCCAGCAATTCCGGGACAGGGGGATTGACGGGTCAGCCCCAGCATTTT. This sequence encodes CASNSGTGGLTGQPQHF. The entire variable domain, with the rest obtained from reference TRBV28 and TRBJ1-5, is as follows: DVKVTQSSRYLVKRTGEKVFLECVQDMDHENMFWYRQDPGLGLRLIYFSYDVKMKEKGDIPEGYSVSREKKERFSLILESASTNQTSMYLCASNSGTGGLTGQPQHFGDGTRLSIL.

As to this clonotype: With a much larger clone just one base away, this may be a read error. The chain recombines TRBV20-1 with TRBJ1-2; 9 nucleotides match TRBD1. Trimming removed 5 bases from V and 4 bases from J; junction bases left unmatched: 8. The germline V gene has CDR1 DFQATT and CDR2 SNEGSKA (reference sequence). CDR3 length: 14 amino acids. This chain's CDR3 is CSASGTGTSYGYTF. CDR3 DNA sequence: TGCAGTGCTTCCGGGACAGGGACGAGCTATGGCTACACCTTC.

In this sample, this clonotype turned up a few times. The chain links TRBV5-1 to TRBJ2-2, with D perhaps being TRBD1 or TRBD2 (5 bases each). The CDR3 length is 17 residues. In germline, CDR1 is SGHRS, CDR2 YFSETQ. Trimming took off 5 bases at V and 1 base at J, with 18 bases between the two ends. CDR3 sequence (DNA): TGCGCCAGCAGTAGGGGAGAGGCAGCTTGGAACACCGGGGAGCTGTTTTTT. It codes for CASSRGEAAWNTGELFF.

In its sample, this clonotype was seen many times. The chain combines TRBV20-1 with TRBJ2-7; D might be TRBD1 (6 bases). This CDR3 comprises 13 residues. Germline lookup yields CDR1 DFQATT and CDR2 SNEGSKA (reference sequence). V lost 3 bases to trimming and J lost 6 bases, with 15 bases between them. CDR3 DNA: TGCAGTGCTAGTCGGCTAGTAGGGGGCGAGCAGTACTTC. Its protein is CSASRLVGGEQYF.

This clonotype was seen at least ten times. The gene calls are TRBV20-1 and TRBJ2-5; D may be TRBD2 (6 bases). V lost 3 bases to trimming and J lost 11 bases, with 19 bases between them. CDR3 length: 13 residues. Per the germline V gene, CDR1 is DFQATT and CDR2 is SNEGSKA (reference sequence). The CDR3 sequence is CSARFSGTAPQYF. The CDR3 nucleotides read TGCAGTGCTAGGTTTTCCGGGACTGCGCCACAGTACTTC.

J is TRBJ1-6 and V is TRBV6-4, with 9 bases identical to TRBD1. The CDR3 contains 15 residues. J was trimmed by 4 bases and V by 3 bases; bases with no gene match: 1. Germline CDR1 and CDR2: MRHNA and SNTAGT. The DNA of the CDR3 is TGTGCCAGCAGTGATGGGACAGGGTATAATTCACCCCTCCACTTT. It encodes CASSDGTGYNSPLHF.

In its sample, this clonotype was seen a few times. The rearrangement joins TRBV5-1 to TRBJ1-1, with D hard to call. Trimming took off 0 bases at V and 0 bases at J, with 6 bases between the two ends. Germline CDR1 SGHRS, CDR2 YFSETQ. The CDR3 has 14 amino acids. CDR3 sequence reads: CASSLGAVNTEAFF. The DNA for the CDR3 is TGCGCCAGCAGCTTGGGGGCGGTGAACACTGAAGCTTTCTTT.

This chain links TRBV18 with TRBJ1-3, with a weak D call TRBD1 (5 bases). Germline assignment: CDR1 KGHSH and CDR2 LQKENI. The ends were cut back, 3 bases at V and 6 bases at J, with 15 bases in the middle. This CDR3 is built from 15 residues. The DNA for the CDR3 is TGTGCCAGCTCACCGCAGACGGGGCCCGAAAACACCATATATTTT. Translated: CASSPQTGPENTIYF.

This clonotype showed up many times. This chain links TRBV6-1 with TRBJ2-7; TRBD1 aligns across 9 bases. Germline-derived CDR1 and CDR2 are MNHNS and SASEGT. With V trimmed by 7 bases and J by 0 bases, 4 bases remained unmatched. This CDR3 contains 14 residues. CDR3: CASIKDRGSYEQYF. CDR3 nucleotides: TGTGCCAGCATAAAGGACAGGGGCTCCTACGAGCAGTACTTC.

This clonotype was observed at least ten times. J is TRBJ1-5 and V is TRBV11-2, with 8 bases that match TRBD1. The CDR3 sequence is 14 residues long. V was pared by 4 bases and J by 5 bases, with 4 bases of the junction left unmatched. Germline CDR1 reads SGHAT; CDR2 reads FQNNGV. The CDR3, as DNA: TGTGCCAGCAGCTCGACAGGGGACTATCAGCCCCAGCATTTT. This sequence encodes CASSSTGDYQPQHF.

V usage is TRBV19 and J usage is TRBJ2-1, with D perhaps matching TRBD1 (6 bases). Trimming took off 8 bases at V and 5 bases at J, with 19 bases between the two ends. CDR3 length: 15 residues. Germline V lookup: CDR1 LNHDA, CDR2 SQIVND (reference sequence). The CDR3 region is CASQQGWPRDNEQFF. In DNA, the CDR3 is TGTGCCAGTCAACAGGGATGGCCTAGAGACAATGAGCAGTTCTTC.

On this clonotype: Since no conserved phenylalanine or tryptophan closes the CDR3, a read error is the likely cause. The DNA is left out, because the CDR3 cannot be placed on it with certainty; the CDR3 is given as TCRdb lists it. This chain joins TRBV12-3 or TRBV12-4 and TRBJ2-2. With termini counted, the CDR3 has 11 amino acids. The CDR3 loop is CASSLSGELWL.

Here the CDR3 DNA reads TGTGCCAGTAGTATAGGCGGTGGCTACACCTTC. Protein: CASSIGGGYTF. The gene calls are TRBV19 and TRBJ1-2; the D is unclear. The CDR3 is 11 amino acids. Germline CDR1 is LNHDA and CDR2 is SQIVND (reference sequence). V lost 1 base, J lost 7 bases, and 4 bases lay in between.